This TCR beta chain was recorded in a study of cytomegalovirus exposure and HLA in healthy donors. Across the whole study: A subsequent analysis reported that the roughly 130 validation repertoires were produced on the same platform that had also been used for the roughly 700 first-cohort repertoires.

V lost 6 bases and J lost 1, with 13 bases in between. CDR1 is MDHEN and CDR2 is SYDVKM in the germline V gene. This CDR3 is built from 15 residues. The donors were members of the roughly 120-subject validation cohort (separate from the approximately 670-subject first cohort). Profiled with immunoSEQ multiplex PCR; TCRdb holds only in-frame clones, not every one. This table holds hundreds of thousands of clones, 75% to 90% found once. As to this clone: The antigen is unknown.

Findings and caveats of the study: Some public TCRs appeared in many individuals, while most sequences were rare. Overall, roughly 170 TCR beta chains were annotated as cytomegalovirus-associated.

The clonotype was recovered from a woman aged 18-29 years in good health and CMV-seronegative. Sequencing was performed on PBMCs. V usage is TRBV28 and J usage is TRBJ1-5; weak D call: TRBD1 (5 bases). The CDR3 here is CASSRTFGSNQPQHF. CDR3 in DNA: TGTGCCAGCAGCAGGACATTTGGGAGCAATCAGCCCCAGCATTTT.